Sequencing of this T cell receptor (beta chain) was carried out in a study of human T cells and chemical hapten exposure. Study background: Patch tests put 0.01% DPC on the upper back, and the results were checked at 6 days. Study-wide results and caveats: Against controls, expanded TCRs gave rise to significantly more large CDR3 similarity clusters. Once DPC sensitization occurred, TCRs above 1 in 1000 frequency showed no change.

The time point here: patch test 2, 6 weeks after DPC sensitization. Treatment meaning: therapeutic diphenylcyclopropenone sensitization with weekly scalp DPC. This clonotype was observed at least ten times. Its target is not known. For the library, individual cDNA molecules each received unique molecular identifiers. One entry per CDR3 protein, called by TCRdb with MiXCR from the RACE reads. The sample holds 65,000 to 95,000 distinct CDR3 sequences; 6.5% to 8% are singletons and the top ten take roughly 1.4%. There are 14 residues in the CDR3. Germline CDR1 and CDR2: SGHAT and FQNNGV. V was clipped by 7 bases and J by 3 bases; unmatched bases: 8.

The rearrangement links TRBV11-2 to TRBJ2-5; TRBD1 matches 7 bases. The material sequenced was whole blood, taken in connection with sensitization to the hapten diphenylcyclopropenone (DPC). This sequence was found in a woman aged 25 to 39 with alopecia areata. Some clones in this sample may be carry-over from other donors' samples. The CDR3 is CASTPGTAKETQYF. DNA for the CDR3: TGTGCCAGCACCCCCGGGACAGCTAAAGAGACCCAGTACTTC. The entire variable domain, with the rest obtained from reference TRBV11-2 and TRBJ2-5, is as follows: EAGVAQSPRYKIIEKRQSVAFWCNPISGHATLYWYQQILGQGPKLLIQFQNNGVVDDSQLPKDRFSAERLKGVDSTLKIQPAKLEDSAVYLCASTPGTAKETQYFGPGTRLLVL.